This TCR beta chain was sequenced in a study of post-analysis software for immune sequencing data. Notes on the study in general: Significantly lower normalized Chao1 diversity was found in patients with multiple sclerosis relative to controls. Among roughly 5 TRBV segments more frequent in patients than controls were TRBV5-6, TRBV5-1 and TRBV20-1.

As for this clonotype: As yet, its antigen is unknown.

The V gene lost 0 bases and the J gene lost 2 bases, with 12 bases spanning the gap. Germline CDR1 reads MNHEY; CDR2 reads SVGAGI. This CDR3 has 16 residues. The TCR beta cDNA libraries carried unique molecular identifiers. From the PCR reads, TCRdb called clonotypes with MiXCR, one entry per CDR3 protein. The table has 350,000 to 450,000 distinct CDR3 sequences, roughly 35% seen once. The clonotype originates from a girl under 18 with multiple sclerosis. What was sequenced was blood. The chain is built from TRBV6-5 and TRBJ2-3, with D unclear. The chain's CDR3 is CASSYSGSPYTDTQYF. CDR3 nucleotides: TGTGCCAGCAGTTACTCAGGTTCCCCTTACACAGATACGCAGTATTTT.